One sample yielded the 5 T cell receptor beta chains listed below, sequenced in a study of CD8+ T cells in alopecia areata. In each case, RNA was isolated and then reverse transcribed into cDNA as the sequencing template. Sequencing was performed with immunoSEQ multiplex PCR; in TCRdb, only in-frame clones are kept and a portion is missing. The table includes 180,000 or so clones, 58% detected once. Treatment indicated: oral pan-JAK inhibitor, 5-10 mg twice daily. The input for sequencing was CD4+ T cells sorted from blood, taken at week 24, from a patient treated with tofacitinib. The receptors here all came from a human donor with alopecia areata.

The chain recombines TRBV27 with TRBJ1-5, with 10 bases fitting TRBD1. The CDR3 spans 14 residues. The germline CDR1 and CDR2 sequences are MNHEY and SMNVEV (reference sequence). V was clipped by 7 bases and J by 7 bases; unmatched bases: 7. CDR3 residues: CASKRGQGDQPQHF. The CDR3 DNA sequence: TGTGCCAGCAAAAGAGGACAGGGGGACCAGCCCCAGCATTTT.

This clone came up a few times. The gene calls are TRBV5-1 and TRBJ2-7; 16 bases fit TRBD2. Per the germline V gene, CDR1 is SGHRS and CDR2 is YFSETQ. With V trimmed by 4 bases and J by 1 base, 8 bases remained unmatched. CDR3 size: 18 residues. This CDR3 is CASSPGTSGGAFSYEQYF. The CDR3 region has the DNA TGCGCCAGCAGCCCGGGGACTAGCGGGGGGGCTTTTTCCTACGAGCAGTACTTC. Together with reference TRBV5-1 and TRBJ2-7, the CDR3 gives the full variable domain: KAGVTQTPRYLIKTRGQQVTLSCSPISGHRSVSWYQQTPGQGLQFLFEYFSETQRNKGNFPGRFSGRQFSNSRSEMNVSTLELGDSALYLCASSPGTSGGAFSYEQYFGPGTRLTVT.

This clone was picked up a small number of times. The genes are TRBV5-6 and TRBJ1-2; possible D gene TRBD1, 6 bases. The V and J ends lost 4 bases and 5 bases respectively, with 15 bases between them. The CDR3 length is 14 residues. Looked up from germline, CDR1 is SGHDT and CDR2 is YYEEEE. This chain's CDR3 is CASSRDIGGYGYTF. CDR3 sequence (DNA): TGTGCCAGCAGCCGGGACATCGGGGGGTATGGCTACACCTTC.

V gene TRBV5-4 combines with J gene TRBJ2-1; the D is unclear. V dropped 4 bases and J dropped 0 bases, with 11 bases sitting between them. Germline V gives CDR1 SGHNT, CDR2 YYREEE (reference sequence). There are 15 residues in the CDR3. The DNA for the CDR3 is TGTGCCAGCAGCCCTAGTCTCAGCTCCTACAATGAGCAGTTCTTC. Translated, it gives CASSPSLSSYNEQFF.

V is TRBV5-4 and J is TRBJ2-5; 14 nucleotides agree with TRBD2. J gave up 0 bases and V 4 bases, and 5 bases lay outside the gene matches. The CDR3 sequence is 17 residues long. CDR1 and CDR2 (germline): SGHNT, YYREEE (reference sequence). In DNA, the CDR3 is TGTGCCAGCAGCGGGACTAGCGGGGGCAAGTACCAAGAGACCCAGTACTTC. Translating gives CASSGTSGGKYQETQYF.